Sequencing of this TCR beta chain was carried out in a study of T cells in Graves' hyperthyroidism and ophthalmopathy (dated by TCRdb to the late 2010s). Concerning the study at large: TCR V-J signatures able to tell the groups apart were searched for in a discovery cohort of around 95 patients, of whom roughly 42 had Graves' ophthalmopathy and roughly 58 had stable Graves' hyperthyroidism. According to the paper, TCR Vbeta CDR3 sequencing was carried out on over 130 peripheral blood samples, which came from 40 to 45 ophthalmopathy, roughly 75 hyperthyroidism and approximately 17 progressor patients. For training and testing, the 100 or so patients in the discovery cohort were randomly divided in a 7:3 ratio. In addition, the study compared T-cell repertoires in thyroid tissue and in blood from roughly 6 Graves' hyperthyroidism patients. Once sampling was done, hyperthyroidism patients were given methimazole at a starting dose of 30 mg daily, whereas ophthalmopathy patients were given high-dose intravenous methylprednisolone. An independent validation cohort of under 20 hyperthyroidism patients and about 15 patients who later progressed to ophthalmopathy tested prospective prediction of ophthalmopathy. The full study reports these points: In validation, the model predicted progression to ophthalmopathy with over 60% sensitivity and about 73% specificity, a median of 6.5 months before onset. A model built on a 13 V-J signature distinguished ophthalmopathy from stable hyperthyroidism, reaching roughly 88% sensitivity and about 81% specificity in cross-validation and 80%/75% in testing. No statistical method was used to fix the sample size in advance, and group allocation was not hidden from the investigators. Blood samples also contained most of the expanded thyroid clonotypes (frequency above 0.001), which suggests that blood repertoires may reflect thyroid immune responses.

For CDR1 and CDR2, the germline V gene lists MNHEY and SVGAGI. Including the terminal cysteine and phenylalanine, the CDR3 comprises 13 residues. The CDR3 DNA has 39 bases and is translated from base 1. Between the V and J ends, shortened by 6 bases and 0 bases respectively, the junction contains 8 bases. Stable Graves' hyperthyroidism was defined as the absence of progression to ophthalmopathy over 18 months of follow-up. The hyperthyroidism patients were between 18 and 65 years old and newly diagnosed, with a disease duration of less than 2 months. Any patient with an uncontrolled infection, another autoimmune disease, pregnancy or lactation was excluded. Diagnoses were based on clinical symptoms, serum thyroxine and TRAb, thyroid ultrasound and orbital computed tomography. Total RNA was extracted with Trizol reagent, and quality was checked on an Agilent 2100 Bioanalyzer. This clonotype occurred a few times. Its target antigen remains unknown. Nothing much larger sits one base from this clone, and base qualities are not available.

TCR beta CDR3 regions were amplified from RNA transcripts. The TCR CDR3 was subjected to a first round of RT-PCR using the HTBI primer set and the Qiagen OneStep RT-PCR kit. The libraries were constructed in a second round of multiplex PCR and then size-selected and purified. Paired-end sequencing of the libraries was performed with 100 bp reads on an Illumina HiSeq2000. In the authors' own workflow: SOAPnuke was used to process the raw data, removing reads that contained adapters or uncalled bases, had a mean Phred below 15, or lacked an exact match to the constant primer or identifier. COPE v1.2.5 was used to merge the high-quality paired reads, and each unique nucleotide sequence was defined as a clonotype. Clonotypes were aligned to IMGT TRBV, TRBD and TRBJ reference segments using MiTCR v1.1. Analysis was restricted to V-J combinations with a frequency above 0.0001, which covered 98% to 99.2% of repertoires. The TCS score was defined as F50 (clonal expansion) divided by E x V (chaos), with BLOSUM62-based TCRdist calculated between CDR3 peptides within each V-J. Welch's t-statistics and random forest reduced fewer than 550 V-J features to roughly 13, which were used in a naive Bayes classifier (R e1071). The raw public data were reprocessed by TCRdb itself: fastp quality trimming at Q25, MiXCR clonotype calling, in-frame beta chains only. Every distinct CDR3 protein forms one entry, paired with its most common genes and DNA. TCRdb, not the authors, supplied the V and J calls. In this sample the table shows roughly 580,000 distinct CDR3 sequences, about 43% of which occur a single time. About 7.8% of the sample goes to the ten largest clones.

This clonotype was obtained from a woman between 18 and 30 years old with Graves' hyperthyroidism. Donor details come from another sample of the same person, matched by shared clones. This sequence uses TRBV6-5 and TRBJ1-1, with the D gene uncertain. The sample consisted of peripheral blood or thyroid tissue (not recorded which). The CDR3 corresponds to CASRAVLNTEAFF. The base sequence is TGTGCCAGCAGGGCGGTCCTGAACACTGAAGCTTTCTTT.